Described below is a single TCR beta chain sequence and its context. The CDR3 covers 14 residues. With 2 bases clipped from V and 9 bases from J, the junction kept 3 bases outside the gene matches. Germline CDR1 and CDR2: SGHTS and YDEGEE. These data are taken from a study of cytomegalovirus exposure and HLA in healthy donors. Both 60 Vbeta primers and 13 Jbeta primers went into the PCR. Some clones are missing from TCRdb's copy, which holds only in-frame ones; the method was immunoSEQ multiplex PCR. The sample shows 150,000 to 200,000 clones, nearly 80% of them seen only once. The TCR was taken from a man between 18 and 29 years old in good health and CMV-seropositive. The rearrangement joins TRBV5-8 to TRBJ2-1; 12 bases are a match to TRBD2. Sample: PBMCs. The CDR3 loop is CASSFPTSGSEQFF. The CDR3 bases are TGTGCCAGCAGCTTTCCGACTAGCGGGAGTGAGCAGTTCTTC.